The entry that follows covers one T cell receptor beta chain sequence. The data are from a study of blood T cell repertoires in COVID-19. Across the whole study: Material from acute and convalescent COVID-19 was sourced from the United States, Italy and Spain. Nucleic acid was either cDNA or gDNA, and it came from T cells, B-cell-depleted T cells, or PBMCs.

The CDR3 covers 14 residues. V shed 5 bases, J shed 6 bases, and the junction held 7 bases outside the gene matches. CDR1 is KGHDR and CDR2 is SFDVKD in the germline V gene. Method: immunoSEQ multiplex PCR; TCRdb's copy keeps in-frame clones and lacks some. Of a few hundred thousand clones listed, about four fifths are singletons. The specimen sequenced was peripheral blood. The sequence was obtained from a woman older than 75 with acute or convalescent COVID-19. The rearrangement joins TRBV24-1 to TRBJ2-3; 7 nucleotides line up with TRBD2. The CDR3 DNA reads TGTGCCACCAGTGGGGCGGGGGTCCGGGATACGCAGTATTTT. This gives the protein CATSGAGVRDTQYF.